This entry concerns a single T cell receptor beta chain. The data were taken from a study of shared clonotypes between healthy human individuals. CDR1 is MDHEN and CDR2 is SYDVKM in the germline V gene. J lost 1 base, V lost 5 bases, and 7 bases had no gene match. The CDR3 is made up of 15 amino acids. Using immunoSEQ multiplex PCR, the repertoire was profiled, and TCRdb retains in-frame clones only, with some absent. The sample shows about 460,000 clones, around 77% of them seen only once. Within Nashville, Tennessee resided all donors, each a Caucasian adult. Unsorted material relied on about 100 million PBMCs as the source of genomic DNA.

This chain joins TRBV28 and TRBJ1-1; 7 bases agree with TRBD1. What was sequenced was PBMCs. The TCR was taken from a woman between 40 and 50 years old in good health. Some clones in this sample may be carry-over from other donors' samples. DNA of the CDR3: TGTGCCAGCAGTCCACAGGGGCATGGGAACACTGAAGCTTTCTTT. Translated: CASSPQGHGNTEAFF.